A single sample is the source of the 14 T cell receptor beta chains below, sequenced in a study of cytomegalovirus exposure and HLA in healthy donors. PCR primers comprised 60 Vbeta and 13 Jbeta primers. Generated by immunoSEQ multiplex PCR, the TCRdb table keeps only in-frame clones and is missing some. The sample records over 100,000 clones, roughly 80% being singletons. The source material was PBMCs. These receptor sequences come from a man aged 40-49 years in good health and CMV-seronegative.

This clone was found a few times. The rearrangement links TRBV25-1 to TRBJ2-7; TRBD1 matches at 11 bases. The ends lost 4 bases at V and 6 bases at J; junction bases unmatched: 8. CDR3 length equals 15 residues. Germline V gene data show CDR1 as MGHDK and CDR2 as SYGVNS. Written as DNA, the CDR3 is TGTGCCAGCAGTGCACCGGACAGGGGGCTGGGCGAGCAGTACTTC. Its translation: CASSAPDRGLGEQYF.

Only a few counts were recorded for this clone. The rearrangement joins TRBV9 to TRBJ1-6, with 7 bases aligning to TRBD1. This CDR3 has 14 residues. The ends lost 3 bases at V and 10 bases at J; junction bases unmatched: 7. Per the germline V gene, CDR1 is SGDLS and CDR2 is YYNGEE. CDR3 sequence (DNA): TGTGCCAGCAGCGCATGGGACAGCCAATCACCCCTCCACTTT. It yields the protein CASSAWDSQSPLHF.

About this clone: The sample holds other DNA sequences that translate to the same CDR3. CDR3 coding DNA: TGTGCCACCAGCAGAGAGGCTAGCGTCCCCTACGAGCAGTACTTC. Its protein product is CATSREASVPYEQYF. The gene calls are TRBV15 and TRBJ2-7; TRBD2 is a possible D gene (6 bases). V was trimmed by 0 bases and J by 2 bases, leaving 11 bases between them. The CDR3 spans 15 residues. Per the germline V gene, CDR1 is LNHNV and CDR2 is YYDKDF (reference sequence).

The gene calls are TRBV5-1 and TRBJ1-2; D is ambiguous. Trimming took off 0 bases at V and 6 bases at J, with 12 bases between the two ends. The CDR3 length is 14 residues. Germline V gene lookup returns CDR1 SGHRS and CDR2 YFSETQ. CDR3 DNA: TGCGCCAGCAGCTTGGCAACGACCGGGGATGGCTACACCTTC. Translation: CASSLATTGDGYTF.

Comments on this clone: The junction and the germline gene differ at one end; a read error may be behind it. The CDR3 sequence: CSSSLIGFGNQPQHF. As DNA, the CDR3 is TGTTCCAGCAGCTTAATCGGTTTCGGCAATCAGCCCCAGCATTTT. The chain combines TRBV7-9 with TRBJ1-5; no reliable D call. Germline CDR1 is SEHNR and CDR2 is FQNEAQ (reference sequence). The CDR3 sequence is 15 residues long. The entire variable domain, with the rest obtained from reference TRBV7-9 and TRBJ1-5, is as follows: DTGVSQNPRHKITKRGQNVTFRCDPISEHNRLYWYRQTLGQGPEFLTYFQNEAQLEKSRLLSDRFSAERPKGSFSTLEIQRTEQGDSAMYLCSSSLIGFGNQPQHFGDGTRLSIL.

The rearrangement joins TRBV5-4 to TRBJ2-7, with 7 bases identical to TRBD1. Per the germline V gene, CDR1 is SGHNT and CDR2 is YYREEE (reference sequence). This CDR3 spans 15 amino acids. J was trimmed by 5 bases and V by 4 bases; bases with no gene match: 12. The CDR3 region is CASSHPDRRANEQYF. DNA of the CDR3: TGTGCCAGCAGCCACCCGGACAGGCGGGCCAACGAGCAGTACTTC.

The chain uses TRBV18 and TRBJ1-2; D possibly corresponds to TRBD1 (5 bases). The CDR3 consists of 14 residues. Germline values: CDR1 KGHSH, CDR2 LQKENI. V dropped 2 bases and J dropped 4 bases, with 11 bases sitting between them. In DNA, the CDR3 is TGTGCCAGCTCACCAGACCAGGGCGTCTATGGCTACACCTTC. Translation: CASSPDQGVYGYTF.

The count of this clone is one. A junction end diverges from the germline sequence, so it may reflect a read error. V usage is TRBV7-7 and J usage is TRBJ1-1; 9 bases match TRBD1. Germline CDR1 and CDR2: SSHAT and FNYEAQ (reference sequence). This CDR3 is 16 amino acids long. This chain's CDR3 is CASSFRTGGWNTEAFF. CDR3 bases: TGTGCTAGCAGCTTCCGTACAGGGGGCTGGAACACTGAAGCTTTCTTT.

The V gene is TRBV6-5, the J gene TRBJ1-1; the D is unclear. V lost 6 bases and J 0 bases, leaving 11 bases between the germline ends. CDR1 is MNHEY, CDR2 SVGAGI, per germline. The CDR3 is made up of 14 amino acids. CDR3 sequence reads: CASRKRVMNTEAFF. CDR3 DNA sequence: TGTGCCAGCAGGAAAAGAGTCATGAACACTGAAGCTTTCTTT.

This sequence joins TRBV5-6 and TRBJ2-7, with 8 positions matching TRBD2. Germline V CDR1 and CDR2: SGHDT, YYEEEE. The CDR3 is 15 amino acids. The trim removed 5 bases at V and 6 bases at J, leaving 13 bases unmatched. CDR3: CASRLGGARRVEQYF. CDR3 DNA sequence: TGTGCCAGCAGACTCGGGGGGGCCAGAAGGGTCGAGCAGTACTTC.

The chain is built from TRBV7-9 and TRBJ2-1; maybe TRBD2 (7 bases). The CDR3 contains 11 residues. The germline gives CDR1 SEHNR, CDR2 FQNEAQ (reference sequence). Trimming took 10 bases from V and 6 from J, leaving 10 bases between them. CDR3 protein: CATRGANEQFF. Written as DNA, the CDR3 is TGTGCCACCCGGGGGGCCAATGAGCAGTTCTTC.

The V and J genes are TRBV5-1 and TRBJ1-6; 8 bases fit TRBD1. Looked up from germline, CDR1 is SGHRS and CDR2 is YFSETQ. The V gene end was trimmed by 0 bases and the J gene end by 14 bases; junction bases not matched to a gene: 10. CDR3 size: 15 residues. The CDR3 sequence: CASSLEDRARAALHF. Written as DNA, the CDR3 is TGCGCCAGCAGCTTGGAGGACAGGGCCCGGGCGGCCCTCCACTTT.

CDR3 coding DNA: TGTGCCAGCAGCCAAGGCCCGGACAGGCCCCAGCATTTT. Residues: CASSQGPDRPQHF. The chain carries TRBV14 and TRBJ1-5; a possible D gene is TRBD1 (6 bases). Germline assignment: CDR1 SGHDN and CDR2 FVKESK. The V and J ends lost 1 base and 9 bases respectively, with 10 bases between them. The CDR3 is made up of 13 amino acids.

The sample holds a few counts of this clone. The CDR3 DNA is TGTGCCACCCTAGCGGGGGGATACTCCTACGAGCAGTACTTC. This codes for CATLAGGYSYEQYF. The rearrangement links TRBV10-3 to TRBJ2-7; the match to TRBD2 covers 11 bases. From germline, CDR1 is ENHRY and CDR2 SYGVKD. V shed 10 bases and J 0 bases; nucleotides not matched to a gene: 5. CDR3 size: 14 residues.